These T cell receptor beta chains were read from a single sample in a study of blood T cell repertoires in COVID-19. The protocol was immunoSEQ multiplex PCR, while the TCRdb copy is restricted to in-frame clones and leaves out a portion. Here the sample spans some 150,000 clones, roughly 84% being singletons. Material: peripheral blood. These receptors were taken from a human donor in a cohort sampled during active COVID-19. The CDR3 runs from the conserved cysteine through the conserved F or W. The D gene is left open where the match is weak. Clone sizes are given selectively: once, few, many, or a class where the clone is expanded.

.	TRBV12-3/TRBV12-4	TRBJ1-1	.	CASTPTANTEAFF	TGTGCCAGCACGCCCACAGCGAACACTGAAGCTTTCTTT
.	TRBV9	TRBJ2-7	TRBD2	CASSVGASGGYEQYF	TGTGCCAGCAGCGTAGGGGCTAGCGGGGGTTACGAGCAGTACTTC
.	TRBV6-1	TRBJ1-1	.	CASSDLTGTEAFF	TGTGCCAGCAGTGACCTAACGGGGACTGAAGCTTTCTTT
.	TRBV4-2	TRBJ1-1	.	CASSLKWGGTEAFF	TGTGCCAGCAGCCTAAAATGGGGAGGCACTGAAGCTTTCTTT
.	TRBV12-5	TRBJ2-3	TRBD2	CASGLAGTRTDTQYF	TGTGCTAGTGGACTAGCGGGTACTCGCACAGATACGCAGTATTTT
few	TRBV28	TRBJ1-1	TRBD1	CASTSGGGMNTEAFF	TGTGCCAGCACCTCAGGAGGGGGCATGAACACTGAAGCTTTCTTT
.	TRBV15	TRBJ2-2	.	CATSRGGPGELFF	TGTGCCACCAGCAGAGGGGGGCCCGGGGAGCTGTTTTTT
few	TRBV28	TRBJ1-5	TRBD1	CASSFTGVPSNQPQHF	TGTGCCAGCAGTTTCACAGGGGTCCCTAGCAATCAGCCCCAGCATTTT
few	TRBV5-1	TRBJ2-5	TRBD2	CASSLRRGGETQYF	TGCGCCAGCAGCTTAAGGCGGGGGGGAGAGACCCAGTACTTC
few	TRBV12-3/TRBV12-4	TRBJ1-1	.	CASSLSWSTFF	TGTGCCAGCAGTTTATCCTGGAGTACTTTCTTT
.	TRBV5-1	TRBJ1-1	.	CASSLRQQNTEAFF	TGCGCCAGCAGCTTACGACAGCAGAACACTGAAGCTTTCTTT
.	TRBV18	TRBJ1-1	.	CASSQSAGLLNTEAFF	TGTGCCAGCTCACAAAGCGCGGGACTCCTGAACACTGAAGCTTTCTTT
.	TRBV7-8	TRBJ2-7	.	CASSLTAFSYEQYF	TGTGCCAGCAGCTTGACAGCCTTCTCCTACGAGCAGTACTTC
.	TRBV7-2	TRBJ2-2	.	CASSRDWNTGELFF	TGTGCCAGCAGCAGGGACTGGAACACCGGGGAGCTGTTTTTT
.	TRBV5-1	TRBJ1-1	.	CASSLGTGYNTEAFF	TGCGCCAGCAGCTTGGGTACAGGGTATAACACTGAAGCTTTCTTT
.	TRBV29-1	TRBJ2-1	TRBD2	CSVGSSGGNEQFF	TGCAGCGTTGGGTCTAGCGGGGGCAATGAGCAGTTCTTC
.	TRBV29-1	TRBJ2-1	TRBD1	CSVLGGQGSYNEQFF	TGCAGCGTTCTAGGGGGACAGGGGTCCTACAATGAGCAGTTCTTC
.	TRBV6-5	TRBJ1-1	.	CASTLSQNTEAFF	TGTGCCAGCACCCTAAGCCAGAACACTGAAGCTTTCTTT
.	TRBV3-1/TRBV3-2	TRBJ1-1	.	CASTQRERRDTEAFF	TGTGCCAGCACCCAGAGGGAGAGGAGGGACACTGAAGCTTTCTTT
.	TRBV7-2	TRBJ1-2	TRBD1	CASSQNRGLNYGYTF	TGTGCCAGCAGCCAGAATAGGGGGCTTAACTATGGCTACACCTTC
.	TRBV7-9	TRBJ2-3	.	CASSLGWAGADTQYF	TGTGCCAGCAGCTTAGGGTGGGCCGGGGCAGATACGCAGTATTTT
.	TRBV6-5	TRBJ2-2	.	CASSSAGPTGELFF	TGTGCCAGCAGTTCTGCGGGGCCGACCGGGGAGCTGTTTTTT
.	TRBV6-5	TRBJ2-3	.	CASQGVYTDTQYF	TGTGCCTCACAGGGAGTTTACACAGATACGCAGTATTTT
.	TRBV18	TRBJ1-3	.	CASSRQATLTYSGNTIYF	TGTGCCAGCTCAAGGCAGGCTACCCTTACTTACTCTGGAAACACCATATATTTT
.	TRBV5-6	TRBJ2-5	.	CASSYVRRGQETQYF	TGTGCCAGCAGCTATGTACGGCGGGGTCAAGAGACCCAGTACTTC
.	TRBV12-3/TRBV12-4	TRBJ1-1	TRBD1	CASRPSGGVEAFF	TGTGCCAGCAGACCCTCAGGGGGCGTTGAAGCTTTCTTT
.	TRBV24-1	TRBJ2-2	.	CATSSGHPPGELFF	TGTGCCACCAGTTCGGGACACCCGCCCGGGGAGCTGTTTTTT
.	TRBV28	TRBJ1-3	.	CASSVTVPSGNTIYF	TGTGCCAGCAGCGTGACAGTGCCTTCTGGAAACACCATATATTTT
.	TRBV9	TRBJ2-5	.	CASSVVGAELYF	TGTGCCAGCAGCGTAGTAGGGGCAGAATTATACTTC
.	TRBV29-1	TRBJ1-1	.	CSVDYGQGWTFF	TGCAGCGTTGATTATGGTCAGGGTTGGACTTTCTTT
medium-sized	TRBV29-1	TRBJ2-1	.	CSVIVYLGENEQFF	TGCAGCGTTATCGTCTACCTCGGGGAGAATGAGCAGTTCTTC
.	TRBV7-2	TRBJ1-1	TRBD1	CASSPDRVAEAFF	TGTGCCAGCAGCCCGGACAGGGTGGCTGAAGCTTTCTTT
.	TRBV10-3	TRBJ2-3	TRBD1	CAIRQGGSDTQYF	TGTGCCATCAGACAGGGGGGTTCAGATACGCAGTATTTT
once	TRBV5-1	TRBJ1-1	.	CASSWGTGTEAFF	TGCGCCAGCAGCTGGGGAACAGGGACTGAAGCTTTCTTT
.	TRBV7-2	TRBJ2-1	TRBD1	CASSSSGQNNEQFF	TGTGCCAGCAGCTCGTCGGGACAGAACAATGAGCAGTTCTTC
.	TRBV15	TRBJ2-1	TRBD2	CATSKLAGGYNEQFF	TGTGCCACCAGCAAGCTAGCGGGGGGCTACAATGAGCAGTTCTTC
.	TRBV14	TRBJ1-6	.	CASSQEGGWYNSPLHF	TGTGCCAGCAGCCAAGAGGGGGGTTGGTATAATTCACCCCTCCACTTT
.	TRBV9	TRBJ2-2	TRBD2	CASSRLGAGEFGGELFF	TGTGCCAGCAGCCGATTGGGAGCGGGAGAATTTGGCGGGGAGCTGTTTTTT
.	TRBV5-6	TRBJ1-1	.	CASSFGYSLMNTEAFF	TGTGCCAGCAGCTTCGGATACAGCCTCATGAACACTGAAGCTTTCTTT
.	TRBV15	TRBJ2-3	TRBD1	CATSKPGTGGIGDTQYF	TGTGCCACCAGCAAACCCGGGACAGGGGGCATTGGAGATACGCAGTATTTT
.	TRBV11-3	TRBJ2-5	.	CASSLGGVGETQYF	TGTGCCAGCAGCTTAGGCGGGGTTGGAGAGACCCAGTACTTC
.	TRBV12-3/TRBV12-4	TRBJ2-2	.	CASSLQGSGELFF	TGTGCCAGCAGTTTACAGGGATCCGGGGAGCTGTTTTTT
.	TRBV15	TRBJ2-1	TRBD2	CATSRGGLAGGEQFF	TGTGCCACCAGCAGAGGGGGACTAGCGGGGGGAGAGCAGTTCTTC
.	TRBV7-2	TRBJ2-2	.	CASSLVRIHTGELFF	TGTGCCAGCAGCTTAGTGAGAATCCACACCGGGGAGCTGTTTTTT
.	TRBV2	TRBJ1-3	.	CASSGPGNTIYF	TGTGCCAGCAGTGGGCCGGGAAACACCATATATTTT
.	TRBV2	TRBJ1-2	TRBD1	CASSDIGGVWYGYTF	TGTGCCAGCAGTGATATAGGGGGCGTTTGGTATGGCTACACCTTC
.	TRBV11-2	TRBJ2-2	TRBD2	CASSLVLAAFGGELFF	TGTGCCAGCAGCTTAGTACTAGCGGCCTTTGGGGGGGAGCTGTTTTTT
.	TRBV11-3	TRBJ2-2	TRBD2	CASSPSGSVSGELFF	TGTGCCAGCAGCCCTAGCGGGAGCGTAAGCGGGGAGCTGTTTTTT
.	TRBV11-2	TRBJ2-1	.	CASSLVGGRPQFF	TGTGCCAGCAGCTTAGTGGGTGGGCGCCCCCAGTTCTTC
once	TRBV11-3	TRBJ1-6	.	CASSQTRVNSPLHF	TGTGCCAGCAGCCAAACCCGGGTAAATTCACCCCTCCACTTT
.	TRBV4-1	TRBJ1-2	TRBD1	CASSQRTGGAEQYGYTF	TGCGCCAGCAGCCAGAGGACAGGGGGCGCGGAACAATATGGCTACACCTTC
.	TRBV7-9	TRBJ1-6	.	CASSRRQNSPLHF	TGTGCCAGCAGCCGACGACAGAATTCACCCCTCCACTTT
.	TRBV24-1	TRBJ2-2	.	CATFRYALSGELFF	TGTGCCACCTTCAGGTACGCGCTCTCCGGGGAGCTGTTTTTT
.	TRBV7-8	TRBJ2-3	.	CASSPNAGALTDTQYF	TGTGCCAGCAGCCCTAATGCGGGGGCCCTCACAGATACGCAGTATTTT
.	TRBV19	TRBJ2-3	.	CASSITGTFTDTQYF	TGTGCCAGTAGTATAACTGGGACATTCACAGATACGCAGTATTTT
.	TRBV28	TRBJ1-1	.	CASRTGVFEAFF	TGTGCCAGCAGAACCGGGGTTTTTGAAGCTTTCTTT